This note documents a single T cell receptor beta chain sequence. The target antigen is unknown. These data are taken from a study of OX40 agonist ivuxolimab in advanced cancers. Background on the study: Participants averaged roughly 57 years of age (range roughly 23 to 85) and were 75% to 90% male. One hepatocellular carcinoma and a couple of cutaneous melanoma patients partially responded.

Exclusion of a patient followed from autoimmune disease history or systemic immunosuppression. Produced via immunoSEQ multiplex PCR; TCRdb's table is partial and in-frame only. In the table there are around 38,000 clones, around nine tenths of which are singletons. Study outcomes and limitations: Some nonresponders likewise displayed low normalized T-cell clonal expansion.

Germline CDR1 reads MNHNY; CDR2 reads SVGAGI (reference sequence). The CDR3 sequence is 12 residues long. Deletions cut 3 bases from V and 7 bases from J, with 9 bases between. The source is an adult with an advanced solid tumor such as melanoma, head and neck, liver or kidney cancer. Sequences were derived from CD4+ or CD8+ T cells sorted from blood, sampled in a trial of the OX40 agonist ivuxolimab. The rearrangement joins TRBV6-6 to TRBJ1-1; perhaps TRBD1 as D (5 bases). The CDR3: CASSYPGDEAFF. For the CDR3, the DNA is TGTGCCAGCAGTTATCCGGGGGATGAAGCTTTCTTT.